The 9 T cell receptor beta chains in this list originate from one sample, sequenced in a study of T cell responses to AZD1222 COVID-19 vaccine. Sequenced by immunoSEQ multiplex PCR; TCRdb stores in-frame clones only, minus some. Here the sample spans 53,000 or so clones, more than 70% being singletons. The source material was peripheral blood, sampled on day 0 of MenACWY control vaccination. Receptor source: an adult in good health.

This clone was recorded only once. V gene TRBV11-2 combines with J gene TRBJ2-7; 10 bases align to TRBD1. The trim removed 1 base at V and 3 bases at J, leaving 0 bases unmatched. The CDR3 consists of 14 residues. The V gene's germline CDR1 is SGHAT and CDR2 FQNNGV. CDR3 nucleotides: TGTGCCAGCAGCTTAGGGACAGGGGGCTACGAGCAGTACTTC. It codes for CASSLGTGGYEQYF. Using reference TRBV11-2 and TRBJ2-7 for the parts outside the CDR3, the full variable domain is EAGVAQSPRYKIIEKRQSVAFWCNPISGHATLYWYQQILGQGPKLLIQFQNNGVVDDSQLPKDRFSAERLKGVDSTLKIQPAKLEDSAVYLCASSLGTGGYEQYFGPGTRLTVT.

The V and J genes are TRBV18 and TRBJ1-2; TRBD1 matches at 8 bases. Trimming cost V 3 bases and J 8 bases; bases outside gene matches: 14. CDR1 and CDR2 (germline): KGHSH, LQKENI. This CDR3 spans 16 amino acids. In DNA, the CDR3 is TGTGCCAGCTCACCCCCCGGGACAGGTGGAATAAGCGGCTACACCTTC. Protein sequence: CASSPPGTGGISGYTF.

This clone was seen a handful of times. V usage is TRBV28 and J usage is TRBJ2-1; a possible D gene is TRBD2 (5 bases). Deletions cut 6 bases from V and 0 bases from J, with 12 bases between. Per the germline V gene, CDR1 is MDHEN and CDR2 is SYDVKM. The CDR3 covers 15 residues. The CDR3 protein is CASRESGVSYNEQFF. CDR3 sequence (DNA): TGTGCCAGCAGGGAAAGCGGAGTCTCCTACAATGAGCAGTTCTTC.

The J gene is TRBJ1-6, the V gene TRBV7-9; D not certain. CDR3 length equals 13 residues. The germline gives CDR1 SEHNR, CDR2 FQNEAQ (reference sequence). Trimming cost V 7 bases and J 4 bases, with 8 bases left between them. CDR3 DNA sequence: TGTGCCAGCAACGAACAGTATAATTCACCCCTCCACTTT. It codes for CASNEQYNSPLHF.

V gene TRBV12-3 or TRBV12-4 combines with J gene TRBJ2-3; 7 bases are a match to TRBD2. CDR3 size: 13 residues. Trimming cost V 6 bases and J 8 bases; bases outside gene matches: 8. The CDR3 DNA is TGTGCCAGCAGGGGGGGTGTAGCGGGTACGCAGTATTTT. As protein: CASRGGVAGTQYF.

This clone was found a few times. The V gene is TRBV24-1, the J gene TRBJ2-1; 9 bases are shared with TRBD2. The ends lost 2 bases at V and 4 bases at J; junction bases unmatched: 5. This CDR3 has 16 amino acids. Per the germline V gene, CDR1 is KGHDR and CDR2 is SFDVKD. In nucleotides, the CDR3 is TGTGCCACCAGTGATTCGACTAGCGGAGAATACAATGAGCAGTTCTTC. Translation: CATSDSTSGEYNEQFF.

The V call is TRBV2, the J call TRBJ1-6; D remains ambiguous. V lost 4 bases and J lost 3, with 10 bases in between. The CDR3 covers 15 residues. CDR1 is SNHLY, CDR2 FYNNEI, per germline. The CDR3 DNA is TGTGCCAGCAGTGCGGAGGGCGACTATAATTCACCCCTCCACTTT. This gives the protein CASSAEGDYNSPLHF.

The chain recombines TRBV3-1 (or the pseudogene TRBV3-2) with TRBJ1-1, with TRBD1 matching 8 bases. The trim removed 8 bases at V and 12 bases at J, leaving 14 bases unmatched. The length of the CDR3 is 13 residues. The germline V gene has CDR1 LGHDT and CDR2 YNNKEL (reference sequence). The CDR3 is CASVPRTGPATFF. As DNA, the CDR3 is TGTGCCAGCGTTCCCAGGACAGGGCCGGCAACTTTCTTT.

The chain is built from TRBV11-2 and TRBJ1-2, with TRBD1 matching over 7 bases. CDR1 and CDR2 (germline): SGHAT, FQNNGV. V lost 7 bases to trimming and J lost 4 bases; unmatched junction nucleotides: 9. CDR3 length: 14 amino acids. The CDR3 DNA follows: TGTGCCAGCAACCCCGACAGGGTAGGCTATGGCTACACCTTC. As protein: CASNPDRVGYGYTF.